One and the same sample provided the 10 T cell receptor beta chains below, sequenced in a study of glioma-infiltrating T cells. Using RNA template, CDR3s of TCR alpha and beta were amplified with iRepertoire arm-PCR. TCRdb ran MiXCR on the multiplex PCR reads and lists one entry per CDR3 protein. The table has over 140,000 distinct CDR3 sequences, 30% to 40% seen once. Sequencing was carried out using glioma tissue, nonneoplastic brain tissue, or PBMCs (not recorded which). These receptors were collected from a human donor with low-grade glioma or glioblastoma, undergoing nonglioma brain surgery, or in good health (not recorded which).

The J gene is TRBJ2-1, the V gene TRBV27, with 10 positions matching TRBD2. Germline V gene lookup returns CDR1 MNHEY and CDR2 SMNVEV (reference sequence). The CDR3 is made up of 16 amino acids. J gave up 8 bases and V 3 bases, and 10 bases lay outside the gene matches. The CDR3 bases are TGTGCCAGCAGTTTGCCCAGCGGGAGGGCCCCCCATGAGCAGTTCTTC. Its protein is CASSLPSGRAPHEQFF.

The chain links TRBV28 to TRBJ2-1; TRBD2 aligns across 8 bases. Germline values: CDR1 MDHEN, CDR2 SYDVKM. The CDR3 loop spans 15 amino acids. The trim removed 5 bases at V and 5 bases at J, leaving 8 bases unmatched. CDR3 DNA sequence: TGTGCCAGCAGTGCAAGACTAGCGAGTAACAATGAGCAGTTCTTC. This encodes CASSARLASNNEQFF. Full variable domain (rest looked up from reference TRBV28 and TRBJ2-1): DVKVTQSSRYLVKRTGEKVFLECVQDMDHENMFWYRQDPGLGLRLIYFSYDVKMKEKGDIPEGYSVSREKKERFSLILESASTNQTSMYLCASSARLASNNEQFFGPGTRLTVL.

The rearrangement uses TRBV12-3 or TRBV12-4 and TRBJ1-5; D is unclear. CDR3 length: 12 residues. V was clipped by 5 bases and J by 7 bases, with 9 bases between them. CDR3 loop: CASSPEQQPQHF. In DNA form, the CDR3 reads TGTGCCAGCAGTCCAGAGCAGCAGCCCCAGCATTTT.

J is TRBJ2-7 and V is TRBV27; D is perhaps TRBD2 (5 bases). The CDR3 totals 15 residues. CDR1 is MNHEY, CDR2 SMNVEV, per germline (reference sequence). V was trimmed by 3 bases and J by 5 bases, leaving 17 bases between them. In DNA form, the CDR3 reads TGTGCCAGCAGTTTTCGACTAACGATGGTAGACGAGCAGTACTTC. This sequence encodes CASSFRLTMVDEQYF.

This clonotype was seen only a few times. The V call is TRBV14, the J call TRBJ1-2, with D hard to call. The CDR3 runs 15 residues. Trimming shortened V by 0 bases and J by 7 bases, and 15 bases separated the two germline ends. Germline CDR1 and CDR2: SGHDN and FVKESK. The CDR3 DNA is TGTGCCAGCAGCCAAGATAGGACGGCGATAAGTGGCTACACCTTC. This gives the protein CASSQDRTAISGYTF. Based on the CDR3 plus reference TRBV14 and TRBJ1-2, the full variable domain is EAGVTQFPSHSVIEKGQTVTLRCDPISGHDNLYWYRRVMGKEIKFLLHFVKESKQDESGMPNNRFLAERTGGTYSTLKVQPAELEDSGVYFCASSQDRTAISGYTFGSGTRLTVV.

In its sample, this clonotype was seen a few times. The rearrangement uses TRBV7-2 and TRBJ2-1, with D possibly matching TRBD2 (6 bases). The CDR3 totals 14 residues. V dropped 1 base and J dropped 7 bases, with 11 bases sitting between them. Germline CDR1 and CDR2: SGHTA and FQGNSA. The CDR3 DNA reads TGTGCCAGCAGCTTAGGCTCCCGGGGGAATGAGCAGTTCTTC. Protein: CASSLGSRGNEQFF.

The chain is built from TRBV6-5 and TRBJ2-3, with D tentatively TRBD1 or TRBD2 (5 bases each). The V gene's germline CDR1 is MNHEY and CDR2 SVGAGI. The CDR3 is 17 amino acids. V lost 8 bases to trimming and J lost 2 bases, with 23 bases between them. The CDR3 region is CASGSGPSIGATDTQYF. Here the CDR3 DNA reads TGTGCCAGCGGTTCGGGACCCTCGATTGGGGCCACAGATACGCAGTATTTT.

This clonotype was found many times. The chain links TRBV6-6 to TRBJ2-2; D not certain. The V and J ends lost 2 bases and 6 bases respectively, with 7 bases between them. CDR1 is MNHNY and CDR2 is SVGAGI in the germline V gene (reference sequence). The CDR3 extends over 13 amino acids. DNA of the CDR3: TGTGCCAGCAGTTACAATGAGGCCGGGGAGCTGTTTTTT. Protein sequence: CASSYNEAGELFF.

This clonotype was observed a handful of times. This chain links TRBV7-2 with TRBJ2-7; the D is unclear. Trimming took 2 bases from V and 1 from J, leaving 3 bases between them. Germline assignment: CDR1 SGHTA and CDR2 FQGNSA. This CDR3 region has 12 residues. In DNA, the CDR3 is TGTGCCAGCAGCTTAATATCCTACGAGCAGTACTTC. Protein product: CASSLISYEQYF.

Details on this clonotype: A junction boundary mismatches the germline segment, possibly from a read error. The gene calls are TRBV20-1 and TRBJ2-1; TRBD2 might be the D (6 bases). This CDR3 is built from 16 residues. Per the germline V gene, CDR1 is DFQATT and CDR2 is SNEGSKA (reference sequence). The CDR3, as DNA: TGCAGTGCTAGAGATCCCCCACTGGCGGGGTACAATGAGAAGTTCTTC. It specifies CSARDPPLAGYNEKFF.